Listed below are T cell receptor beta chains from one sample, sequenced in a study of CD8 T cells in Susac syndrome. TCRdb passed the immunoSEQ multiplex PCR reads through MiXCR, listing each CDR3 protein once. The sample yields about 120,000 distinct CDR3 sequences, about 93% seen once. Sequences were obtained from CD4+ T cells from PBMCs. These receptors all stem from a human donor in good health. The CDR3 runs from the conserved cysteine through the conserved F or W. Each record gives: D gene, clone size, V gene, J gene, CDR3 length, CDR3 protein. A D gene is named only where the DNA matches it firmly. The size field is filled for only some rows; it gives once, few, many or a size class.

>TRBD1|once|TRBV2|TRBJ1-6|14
CASRTTGGNSPLHF
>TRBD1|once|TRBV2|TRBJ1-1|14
CASVRDRSSTEAFF
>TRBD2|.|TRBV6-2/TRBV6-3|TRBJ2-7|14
CASRSASGVYEQYF
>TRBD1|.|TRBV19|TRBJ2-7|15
CASRGTGEAYYEQYF
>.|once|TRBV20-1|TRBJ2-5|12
CSAREGGGAQYF
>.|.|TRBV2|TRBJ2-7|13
CASNPLGSYEQYF
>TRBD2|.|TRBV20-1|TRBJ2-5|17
CSARGGAGGPGGETQYF
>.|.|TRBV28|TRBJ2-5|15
CASIFGAGVQETQYF
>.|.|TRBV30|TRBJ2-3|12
CAWRGDTDTQYF
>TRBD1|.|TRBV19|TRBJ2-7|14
CASRDRGSSYEQYF
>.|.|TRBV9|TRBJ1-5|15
CASSVDTGLGQPQHF
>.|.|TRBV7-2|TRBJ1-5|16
CASRVGTGMSNQPQHF
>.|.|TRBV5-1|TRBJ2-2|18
CASSLEGHTTLNTGELFF
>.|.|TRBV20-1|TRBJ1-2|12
CSASRPTRGYTF
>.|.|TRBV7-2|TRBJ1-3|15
CASNLLGSSGNTIYF
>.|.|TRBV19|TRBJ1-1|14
CASSPTGLGTEAFF
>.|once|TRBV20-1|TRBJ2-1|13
CSASAGTYNEQFF
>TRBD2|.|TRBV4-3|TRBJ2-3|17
CASSQATGTSGGDTQYF
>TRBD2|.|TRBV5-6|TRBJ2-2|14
CATQGAGVAGELFF
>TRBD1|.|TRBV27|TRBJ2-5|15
CASSFAQGAQETQYF
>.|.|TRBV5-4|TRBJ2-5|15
CASSLELTPQETQYF
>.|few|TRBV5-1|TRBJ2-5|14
CASSKDAHSETQYF
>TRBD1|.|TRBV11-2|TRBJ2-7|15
CASSLGGTGGREQYF
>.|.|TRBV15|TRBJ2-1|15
CATSRAGTTRNEQFF
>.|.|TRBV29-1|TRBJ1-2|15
CSVVGGRGPNYGYTF
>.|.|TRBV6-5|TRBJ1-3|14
CASSAGLAGNTIYF
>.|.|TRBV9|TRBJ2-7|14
CASSVDSWDSEQYF
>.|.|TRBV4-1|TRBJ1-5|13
CASSLDQGQPQHF
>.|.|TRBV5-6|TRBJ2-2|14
CASSLDPSTGELFF
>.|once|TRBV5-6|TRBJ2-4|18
CASSPGRGKREAKNIQYF
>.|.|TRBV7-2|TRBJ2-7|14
CASSLSVSSYEQYF
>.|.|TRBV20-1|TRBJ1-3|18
CSARGPVDAASSGNTIYF
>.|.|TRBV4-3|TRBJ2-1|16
CASSRSPGTGGNEQFF
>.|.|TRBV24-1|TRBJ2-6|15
CATSDSTSGANVLTF
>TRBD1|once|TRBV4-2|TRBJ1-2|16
CASSQADREANYGYTF
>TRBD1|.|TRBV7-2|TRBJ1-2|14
CASSAGTGGYGYTF
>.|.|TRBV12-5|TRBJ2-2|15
CASGLVQGNAGELFF
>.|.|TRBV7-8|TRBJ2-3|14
CASSFRGSTDTQFF
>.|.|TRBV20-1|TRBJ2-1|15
CSARDAGPRDNEQFF
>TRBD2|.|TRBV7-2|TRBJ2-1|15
CASSPQGGRRNEQFF
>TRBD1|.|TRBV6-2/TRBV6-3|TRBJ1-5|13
CASRTGGNQPQHF
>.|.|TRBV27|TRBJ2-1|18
CASSLLGWRPSSYNEQFF